The 30 T cell receptor beta chains below all came from one sample that was sequenced in a study of CDR3 diversity in severe acne. TCRdb processed the PCR reads anew with MiXCR; each CDR3 protein has one entry. The table shows approximately 97,000 distinct CDR3 sequences, with 45% to 60% occurring only once. Specimen: blood. All receptors derive from a male donor with acne.

This clonotype was found a few times. The chain recombines TRBV6-5 with TRBJ2-5, with TRBD1 matching over 7 bases. The CDR3 consists of 15 residues. V shed 0 bases, J shed 4 bases, and the junction held 5 bases outside the gene matches. Germline values: CDR1 MNHEY, CDR2 SVGAGI. CDR3 in DNA: TGTGCCAGCAGTTACTCGGGCTCAGGGGGAGAGACCCAGTACTTC. Its translation is CASSYSGSGGETQYF.

As concerns this clonotype: Germline and junction disagree at one end, which may indicate a read error. The chain joins TRBV6-5 to TRBJ2-5, with 14 bases matching TRBD2. CDR1 is MNHEY, CDR2 SVGAGI, per germline. CDR3 length: 14 residues. Here the CDR3 DNA reads TGTGCCAGCAGCGATGGGACTAGCGGGAGCAACATCGACTTC. This codes for CASSDGTSGSNIDF.

This chain joins TRBV28 and TRBJ2-1, with no clear D. Trimming pared 6 bases from V and 10 bases from J, leaving 25 bases between. Per germline, CDR1 MDHEN and CDR2 SYDVKM. This CDR3 region has 16 residues. CDR3 sequence (DNA): TGTGCCAGCAGCGAACCCCATTCCGTGGTCGTCCACGAGCAGTTCTTC. This gives the protein CASSEPHSVVVHEQFF.

The count of this clonotype is one. No conserved phenylalanine or tryptophan ends this CDR3, so it is likely a read error. The chain uses TRBV20-1 and TRBJ2-2, with 7 bases fitting TRBD1. J lost 7 bases, V lost 3 bases, and 11 bases had no gene match. In germline, CDR1 is DFQATT, CDR2 SNEGSKA (reference sequence). This CDR3 contains 15 residues. The DNA for the CDR3 is TGCAGTGCTAGGACCGCCGGGACAGAGGTCGGGGAGCTGTTTCTT. The encoded protein is CSARTAGTEVGELFL.

This clonotype was found once. V is TRBV2 and J is TRBJ2-7; perhaps D is TRBD1 or TRBD2 (5 bases each). Germline CDR1 and CDR2: SNHLY and FYNNEI. The CDR3 runs to 12 residues. V shed 6 bases and J shed 4 bases, with 10 bases lying between them. The CDR3 sequence is CASREGSYEQYF. For the CDR3, the DNA is TGTGCCAGCAGAGAGGGGTCGTACGAGCAGTACTTC.

This clonotype was counted once. This chain joins TRBV7-3 and TRBJ2-5; D remains unclear. From germline, CDR1 is SGHTA and CDR2 FQGTGA. Trimming removed 4 bases from V and 5 bases from J, with 11 bases in between. The CDR3 totals 13 residues. This CDR3 reads CASSSQRMETQYF. CDR3 DNA: TGTGCCAGCAGCTCCCAGCGAATGGAGACCCAGTACTTC.

In this sample, this clonotype turned up once. This chain links TRBV29-1 with TRBJ2-7; no definite D call. The V gene lost 6 bases and the J gene lost 4 bases, with 10 bases spanning the gap. Per the germline V gene, CDR1 is SQVTM and CDR2 is ANQGSEA. The length of the CDR3 is 11 residues. The CDR3 DNA follows: TGCAGCGTCCGGACGACATACGAGCAGTACTTC. It yields the protein CSVRTTYEQYF.

This clonotype was picked up a small number of times. Germline is not matched at one junction end, which may reflect a read error. The CDR3 sequence: CASSQEQGARTDTQYF. As DNA, the CDR3 is TGCGCCAGCAGCCAAGAGCAGGGGGCGAGGACAGATACGCAGTATTTT. The J gene is TRBJ2-3, the V gene TRBV11-2; 8 nucleotides line up with TRBD1. Germline V gives CDR1 SGHAT, CDR2 FQNNGV. The CDR3 has 16 amino acids. Full variable domain (remainder filled in from reference TRBV11-2 and TRBJ2-3): EAGVAQSPRYKIIEKRQSVAFWCNPISGHATLYWYQQILGQGPKLLIQFQNNGVVDDSQLPKDRFSAERLKGVDSTLKIQPAKLEDSAVYLCASSQEQGARTDTQYFGPGTRLTVL.

This clonotype has a count of ten or more. This sequence joins TRBV7-6 and TRBJ2-1; TRBD2 aligns across 12 bases. CDR3 length: 18 residues. After removal of 2 bases from V and 2 bases from J, the junction contained 7 bases not matched to a gene. CDR1 is SGHVS, CDR2 FNYEAQ, per germline. The CDR3 DNA reads TGTGCCAGCAGCTTACTAGCGGGAGGGGGAAGCGCCTACAATGAGCAGTTCTTC. Translating gives CASSLLAGGGSAYNEQFF.

The genes are TRBV19 and TRBJ2-1, with 13 bases aligning to TRBD2. Germline V gene data show CDR1 as LNHDA and CDR2 as SQIVND (reference sequence). The CDR3 consists of 14 residues. Unmatched junction bases numbered 4, after V lost 5 bases and J lost 9 bases. CDR3 bases: TGTGCCAGTAGTCGGACTAGCGGGAGTGTTGAGCAGTTCTTC. Its protein is CASSRTSGSVEQFF.

Ten or more counts support this clonotype. This chain joins TRBV2 and TRBJ2-5; 8 bases map to TRBD2. Germline trimming cut 2 bases from V and 3 bases from J; bases unmatched to any gene: 2. This CDR3 region has 14 residues. Looked up from germline, CDR1 is SNHLY and CDR2 is FYNNEI. The CDR3 reads CASSETSGEETQYF. The CDR3 DNA reads TGTGCCAGCAGTGAAACTAGCGGCGAAGAGACCCAGTACTTC.

This clonotype was observed a single time. The CDR3 DNA reads TGTGCCATCCGGGAGGGTAGCTCCTACGAGCAGTACTTC. It specifies CAIREGSSYEQYF. V is TRBV10-3 and J is TRBJ2-7, with 8 bases fitting TRBD2. The CDR3 extends over 13 amino acids. Germline trimming cut 8 bases from V and 0 bases from J; bases unmatched to any gene: 3. CDR1 is ENHRY, CDR2 SYGVKD, per germline.

This clonotype was counted ten times or more. The chain carries TRBV2 and TRBJ2-5; 8 bases agree with TRBD2. Trimming took 7 bases from V and 4 from J; bases not matched to a gene: 11. Per germline, CDR1 SNHLY and CDR2 FYNNEI. The CDR3 loop spans 15 amino acids. Here the CDR3 reads CASNTRSGSRETQYF. The CDR3 DNA is TGTGCCAGCAATACGAGGAGCGGGAGCAGAGAGACCCAGTACTTC.

In its sample, this clonotype was seen many times. The CDR3 sequence is CASSRSGISYNEQFF. CDR3 coding DNA: TGTGCCAGCAGCCGAAGCGGGATATCCTACAATGAGCAGTTCTTC. The V gene is TRBV9, the J gene TRBJ2-1; 7 nucleotides line up with TRBD2. The CDR3 length is 15 residues. V shed 4 bases and J 1 base; nucleotides not matched to a gene: 5. Per germline, CDR1 SGDLS and CDR2 YYNGEE. The full variable domain, in which reference TRBV9 and TRBJ2-1 provide the parts outside the CDR3, is DSGVTQTPKHLITATGQRVTLRCSPRSGDLSVYWYQQSLDQGLQFLIQYYNGEERAKGNILERFSAQQFPDLHSELNLSSLELGDSALYFCASSRSGISYNEQFFGPGTRLTVL.

Comments on this clonotype: A much larger clone differs by one base, so this may be a read error. In this CDR3 the conserved last residue, phenylalanine or tryptophan, is missing, so a read error is likely. The chain has TRBV6-5 and TRBJ2-7; 10 nucleotides line up with TRBD1. This CDR3 contains 13 residues. Germline CDR1 is MNHEY and CDR2 is SVGAGI. Unmatched junction bases numbered 6, after V lost 6 bases and J lost 7 bases. The CDR3 sequence is CASRRQGAGEQYS. CDR3 DNA: TGTGCCAGCAGACGACAGGGGGCGGGTGAGCAGTACTCC.

The rearrangement joins TRBV10-3 to TRBJ2-2; D gene unclear. CDR1 and CDR2 from the germline V gene are ENHRY and SYGVKD. Trimming removed 2 bases from V and 3 bases from J, with 4 bases in between. This CDR3 comprises 13 residues. The CDR3 protein is CAISELDTGELFF. CDR3 in DNA: TGTGCCATCAGTGAGCTGGACACCGGGGAGCTGTTTTTT.

V gene TRBV5-1 combines with J gene TRBJ1-1; 10 positions agree with TRBD1. Germline CDR1 SGHRS, CDR2 YFSETQ. The trim removed 6 bases at V and 6 bases at J, leaving 17 bases unmatched. This CDR3 spans 17 amino acids. CDR3 DNA sequence: TGCGCCAGCACCAACCCGGGACAGGGGATGGTGCGCGCTGAAGCTTTCTTT. This gives the protein CASTNPGQGMVRAEAFF.

The CDR3 loop is CATSRDESTNEKLFF. The CDR3, as DNA: TGTGCCACCAGCAGAGATGAATCAACTAATGAAAAACTGTTTTTT. The V and J genes are TRBV15 and TRBJ1-4; D ambiguous. CDR1 and CDR2 from the germline V gene are LNHNV and YYDKDF (reference sequence). Trimming shortened V by 0 bases and J by 0 bases, and 5 bases separated the two germline ends. The CDR3 runs to 15 residues.

This clonotype was recorded many times. CDR3 nucleotide sequence: TGCGCCAGCAGTGGATCGTTCTATGGCTACACCTTC. Amino acids: CASSGSFYGYTF. The chain uses TRBV10-1 and TRBJ1-2; D is ambiguous. Germline V lookup: CDR1 WNHNN, CDR2 SYGVQD (reference sequence). Between the trimmed V and J ends, which lost 4 bases and 4 bases, there was a span of 7 bases. This CDR3 is 12 amino acids long.

The CDR3 loop is CASSIGPGGANVLTF. The CDR3 coding sequence is TGTGCCAGTAGTATCGGGCCGGGGGGGGCCAACGTCCTGACTTTC. The chain couples TRBV19 to TRBJ2-6; a weak D match, TRBD2 (5 bases). The germline CDR1 and CDR2 sequences are LNHDA and SQIVND (reference sequence). This CDR3 contains 15 residues. V lost 3 bases and J 4 bases, leaving 10 bases between the germline ends. The full variable domain, its missing parts supplied by reference TRBV19 and TRBJ2-6, is DGGITQSPKYLFRKEGQNVTLSCEQNLNHDAMYWYRQDPGQGLRLIYYSQIVNDFQKGDIAEGYSVSREKKESFPLTVTSAQKNPTAFYLCASSIGPGGANVLTFGAGSRLTVL.

The V call is TRBV20-1, the J call TRBJ2-5; 14 bases are shared with TRBD2. The V segment lost 5 bases and the J segment 3 bases; nucleotides outside the gene matches: 11. CDR3 length equals 17 residues. CDR1 and CDR2 from the germline V gene are DFQATT and SNEGSKA (reference sequence). The DNA of the CDR3 is TGCAGTGCTCCACCCCGACCGGGACTAGCGGGAGAAGAGACCCAGTACTTC. The encoded protein is CSAPPRPGLAGEETQYF.

A remark on this clonotype: A much more abundant neighbour one base away suggests this may be a read error. CDR3 sequence: CASSEDRGRMQYF. The CDR3 DNA reads as TGTGCCAGCAGTGAGGACAGGGGGCGCATGCAGTACTTC. J is TRBJ2-4 and V is TRBV2, with 11 bases fitting TRBD1. V shed 3 bases and J 13 bases; nucleotides not matched to a gene: 5. The CDR3 loop spans 13 amino acids. Germline-derived CDR1 and CDR2 are SNHLY and FYNNEI.

This clonotype was seen repeatedly, ten times or more. The chain uses TRBV20-1 and TRBJ1-1, with 9 bases aligning to TRBD1. CDR3 size: 13 residues. The trim removed 8 bases at V and 7 bases at J, leaving 11 bases unmatched. Germline-derived CDR1 and CDR2 are DFQATT and SNEGSKA (reference sequence). The DNA of the CDR3 is TGCAGTACAAGGACAGGGGCGTCGCGTGAAGCTTTCTTT. Residues: CSTRTGASREAFF.

As for this clonotype: A much larger clone differs from this one at a single base, so this may be a read error. V is TRBV11-3 and J is TRBJ2-7; 11 positions match TRBD1. After removal of 9 bases from V and 2 bases from J, the junction contained 12 bases not matched to a gene. CDR1 is SGHNT, CDR2 YENEEA, per germline. The CDR3 consists of 16 residues. CDR3 loop: CARSPYEGQGAYEQYF. For the CDR3, the DNA is TGTGCCAGAAGCCCTTACGAGGGACAGGGGGCCTACGAGCAGTACTTC.

This clonotype was counted between two and nine times. V usage is TRBV27 and J usage is TRBJ2-1; no firm D call. Germline V lookup: CDR1 MNHEY, CDR2 SMNVEV (reference sequence). This CDR3 is built from 12 residues. The germline V and J ends were trimmed by 5 bases and 7 bases, with 9 bases remaining between them. The CDR3 bases are TGTGCCAGCAGTACCCGGTTAAATGAGCAGTTCTTC. Protein: CASSTRLNEQFF.

This clonotype was seen many times. The genes are TRBV5-1 and TRBJ2-1; D possibly uses TRBD1 or TRBD2 (6 bases each). V was shortened by 4 bases and J by 4 bases, with 21 bases between the two germline ends. Germline V gives CDR1 SGHRS, CDR2 YFSETQ. CDR3 length: 17 residues. The CDR3 sequence is CASSRGTLTRGYNEQFF. As DNA, the CDR3 is TGCGCCAGCAGCCGCGGGACGCTTACAAGGGGGTACAATGAGCAGTTCTTC.

This clonotype has ten or more counts. The V call is TRBV5-1, the J call TRBJ1-4; 9 nucleotides align to TRBD1. V lost 5 bases to trimming and J lost 8 bases; unmatched junction nucleotides: 7. Germline-derived CDR1 and CDR2 are SGHRS and YFSETQ. The CDR3 runs to 14 residues. CDR3 sequence (DNA): TGCGCCAGCAGGGATCCGGGACAGGGCGAAAAACTGTTTTTT. Translation: CASRDPGQGEKLFF.

The chain carries TRBV12-3 or TRBV12-4 and TRBJ1-5; unclear D gene. Trimming removed 6 bases at V and 3 bases at J, with 18 bases between. This CDR3 comprises 16 residues. The CDR3 coding sequence is TGTGCCAGCAGGGGCTCTAGGGAGCAGGTCAATCAGCCCCAGCATTTT. Protein sequence: CASRGSREQVNQPQHF.

This clonotype was seen just once. The V and J genes are TRBV13 and TRBJ2-2, with TRBD1 matching 8 bases. Germline lookup yields CDR1 PRHDT and CDR2 FYEKMQ (reference sequence). V was clipped by 3 bases and J by 6 bases; unmatched bases: 0. The CDR3 runs to 13 residues. The CDR3 DNA follows: TGTGCCAGCAGCTTGACAGGGGCCGGGGAGCTGTTTTTT. It is translated as CASSLTGAGELFF.

The gene calls are TRBV5-1 and TRBJ1-1; D is perhaps TRBD1 (6 bases). The CDR3 runs 22 residues. The germline V gene encodes CDR1 SGHRS and CDR2 YFSETQ. V lost 2 bases to trimming and J lost 7 bases, with 39 bases between them. The CDR3 DNA reads as TGCGCCAGCAGCTTCGAGAGGACCTCGGATGAGCAGTTCCTCGGGCCAGGGGTTGAAGCTTTCTTT. Translation gives CASSFERTSDEQFLGPGVEAFF. The entire variable domain, with the rest obtained from reference TRBV5-1 and TRBJ1-1, is as follows: KAGVTQTPRYLIKTRGQQVTLSCSPISGHRSVSWYQQTPGQGLQFLFEYFSETQRNKGNFPGRFSGRQFSNSRSEMNVSTLELGDSALYLCASSFERTSDEQFLGPGVEAFFGQGTRLTVV.